This T cell receptor beta chain emerged from a study of CD8+ T cells in alopecia areata. RNA extraction was followed by reverse transcription into cDNA, which acted as the sequencing template. Some clones are missing from TCRdb's copy, which holds only in-frame ones; the method was immunoSEQ multiplex PCR. Of approximately 65,000 clones in the sample, approximately 45% were seen once. As regards this clone: Its antigen is unidentified.

Points from the study as a whole: Sharing of TCRs across patients appeared less clear than in mice, possibly for HLA-related reasons.

The V gene's germline CDR1 is SNHLY and CDR2 FYNNEI. CDR3 length: 15 amino acids. Trimming pared 1 base from V and 8 bases from J, leaving 17 bases between. V gene TRBV2 combines with J gene TRBJ1-2; D remains ambiguous. This sequence originates from a human donor with alopecia areata. The starting material was CD8+ T cells sorted from blood, obtained at week 0. The CDR3 reads CASSEGVTPRWGYTF. The CDR3 DNA reads TGTGCCAGCAGTGAAGGAGTCACGCCCCGCTGGGGCTACACCTTC.